The next 12 T cell receptor beta chains were all read from a single sample in a study of regulatory T cells in long-lasting Graves disease. Library construction for TCR beta used iRepertoire HTBI primers and Arm-PCR of CDR3 regions. TCRdb redid the calling of the multiplex PCR reads with MiXCR, one entry per CDR3 protein. The sample contains around 450,000 distinct CDR3 sequences, roughly 16% of which appear only once. Described time point: newly diagnosed GD, antithyroid drugs for less than 3 months. After RNA was extracted from PBMCs, the TCR library was made from it. The same sample was also studied in work on T cells in Graves' hyperthyroidism and ophthalmopathy.

Material: peripheral blood mononuclear cells (PBMCs), obtained at new diagnosis, from a patient treated with antithyroid drugs. All receptors come from a middle-aged man with Graves disease.

V is TRBV7-3 and J is TRBJ1-5; 7 bases line up with TRBD1. CDR3 length: 14 residues. Germline V gives CDR1 SGHTA, CDR2 FQGTGA. V lost 4 bases to trimming and J lost 11 bases; unmatched junction nucleotides: 11. DNA of the CDR3: TGTGCCAGCAGCTCGACAGGGCCTAAAGAGACCCAGCATTTT. It specifies CASSSTGPKETQHF.

This clonotype occurred a few times. The chain carries TRBV20-1 and TRBJ1-2, with no clear D. The CDR3 consists of 13 residues. V was cut by 6 bases and J by 3 bases, with 14 bases left in between. Looked up from germline, CDR1 is DFQATT and CDR2 is SNEGSKA (reference sequence). CDR3 sequence (DNA): TGCAGTGCCACAACCCTCCCGGACTATGGCTACACCTTC. As protein: CSATTLPDYGYTF.

This clonotype was picked up a small number of times. V gene TRBV6-5 combines with J gene TRBJ2-1; either TRBD1 or TRBD2 may fit D (5 bases each). Deletions cut 0 bases from V and 6 bases from J, with 9 bases between. In germline, CDR1 is MNHEY, CDR2 SVGAGI. The CDR3 covers 14 residues. CDR3 bases: TGTGCCAGCAGTTACTCAGGGACCCGCAATGAGCAGTTCTTC. This sequence encodes CASSYSGTRNEQFF.

A few counts support this clonotype. V and J are TRBV29-1 and TRBJ2-3, with 8 bases that match TRBD1. Germline V gene lookup returns CDR1 SQVTM and CDR2 ANQGSEA. This CDR3 comprises 14 residues. J lost 1 base, V lost 5 bases, and 5 bases had no gene match. The CDR3 spells CSVRPGQGTDTQYF. Here the CDR3 DNA reads TGCAGCGTTCGACCGGGACAGGGCACAGATACGCAGTATTTT.

This clonotype came up a few times. The genes are TRBV30 and TRBJ2-7; 9 nucleotides match TRBD2. Germline V gene data show CDR1 as GTSNPN and CDR2 as SVGIG (reference sequence). The CDR3 extends over 16 amino acids. V gave up 6 bases and J gave up 0 bases; unmatched junction bases: 12. CDR3 protein: CACDLAGNLGSYEQYF. Written as DNA, the CDR3 is TGTGCCTGCGATCTAGCGGGAAACCTCGGCTCCTACGAGCAGTACTTC.

This clonotype was found a few times. This chain joins TRBV5-1 and TRBJ2-7, with 13 bases that match TRBD2. Germline CDR1 reads SGHRS; CDR2 reads YFSETQ. The CDR3 has 15 amino acids. The V segment lost 4 bases and the J segment 3 bases; nucleotides outside the gene matches: 4. DNA for the CDR3: TGCGCCAGCAGCATGGGACTAGCGGGGTTCTACGAGCAGTACTTC. Its protein is CASSMGLAGFYEQYF.

The chain has TRBV5-1 and TRBJ2-3, with D possibly TRBD1 on 6 matching bases. The V gene's germline CDR1 is SGHRS and CDR2 YFSETQ. The CDR3 has 14 residues. V lost 0 bases and J lost 7, with 12 bases in between. CDR3 residues: CASSLGDTENTQYF. The CDR3 DNA follows: TGCGCCAGCAGCTTGGGGGACACGGAAAATACGCAGTATTTT.

J is TRBJ2-3 and V is TRBV6-2 or TRBV6-3; 7 nucleotides align to TRBD1. V lost 2 bases and J lost 0; bases outside the gene matches: 5. The germline V gene encodes CDR1 MNHEY and CDR2 SVGEGT. This CDR3 contains 16 residues. This chain's CDR3 is CASSYRQGPSTDTQYF. The CDR3 DNA sequence: TGTGCCAGCAGTTACCGACAGGGACCTAGCACAGATACGCAGTATTTT.

This clonotype was picked up many times. This chain uses TRBV19 with TRBJ2-1; TRBD2 matches 10 bases. With V trimmed by 7 bases and J by 2 bases, 5 bases remained unmatched. This CDR3 is 15 amino acids long. Germline V lookup: CDR1 LNHDA, CDR2 SQIVND (reference sequence). CDR3 bases: TGTGCCAGTAATCCTAGCGGGAGAGCCTACAATGAGCAGTTCTTC. Its protein product is CASNPSGRAYNEQFF.

The CDR3 spells CASSLAGVKNIQYF. CDR3 DNA: TGTGCCAGCAGTTTAGCAGGGGTGAAAAACATTCAGTACTTC. J is TRBJ2-4 and V is TRBV28; maybe TRBD1 (6 bases). This CDR3 contains 14 residues. Germline values: CDR1 MDHEN, CDR2 SYDVKM. V was shortened by 2 bases and J by 4 bases, with 9 bases between the two germline ends.

This clonotype was counted at least ten times. The chain employs TRBV27 and TRBJ2-7; D may correspond to TRBD1 or TRBD2 (5 bases each). V gave up 4 bases and J gave up 0 bases, with 7 bases separating them. Germline V lookup: CDR1 MNHEY, CDR2 SMNVEV (reference sequence). The CDR3 length is 13 residues. Here the CDR3 reads CASSSGASYEQYF. In DNA form, the CDR3 reads TGTGCCAGCAGTTCCGGGGCCTCCTACGAGCAGTACTTC.

J is TRBJ2-7 and V is TRBV27, with D perhaps assigned TRBD1 or TRBD2 (6 bases each). The CDR3 has 14 residues. CDR1 MNHEY and CDR2 SMNVEV come from the germline V gene (reference sequence). V lost 3 bases, J lost 9 bases, and 18 bases lay in between. The CDR3 DNA reads as TGTGCCAGCAGTTTGGTTGAGGTTGGAGGGGGGCAGTACTTC. This translates into CASSLVEVGGGQYF.